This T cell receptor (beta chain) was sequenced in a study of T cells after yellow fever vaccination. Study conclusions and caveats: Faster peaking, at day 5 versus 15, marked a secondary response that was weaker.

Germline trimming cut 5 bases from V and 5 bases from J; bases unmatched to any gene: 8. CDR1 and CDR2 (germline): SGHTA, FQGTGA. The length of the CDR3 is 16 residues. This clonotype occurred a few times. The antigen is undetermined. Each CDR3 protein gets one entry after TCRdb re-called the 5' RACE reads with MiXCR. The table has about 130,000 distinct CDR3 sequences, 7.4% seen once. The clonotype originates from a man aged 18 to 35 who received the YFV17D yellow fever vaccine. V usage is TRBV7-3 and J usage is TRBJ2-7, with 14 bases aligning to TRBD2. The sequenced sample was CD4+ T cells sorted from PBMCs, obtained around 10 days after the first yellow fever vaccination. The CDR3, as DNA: TGTGCCAGCAGCCCGTCCGGGACTAGCGGGGGCGACGAGCAGTACTTC. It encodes CASSPSGTSGGDEQYF.